A selection of T cell receptor beta chains follows, all from one sample in a study of control samples from healthy donors and cancer patients. Here immunoSEQ multiplex PCR was the method, and the copy in TCRdb shows in-frame clones only, minus some. The table has around 160,000 clones, approximately 93% seen once. The source material was blood. These receptors originate from a man younger than 30 in good health. Both conserved end residues are part of each CDR3. Each record gives: J gene, D gene, clone size, V gene, CDR3 DNA, CDR3 protein. D genes are given only for firm matches. The size entry is marked missing in some rows and otherwise reads once, few, many or a size class.

TRBJ2-7	TRBD2	NA	TRBV7-2	TGTGCCAGCAGCTTAAATCCAGCGGGGGGTAACTACGAGCAGTACTTC	CASSLNPAGGNYEQYF
TRBJ2-7	NA	NA	TRBV6-2/TRBV6-3	TGTGCCAGCAGTTACCAGCGTTTGGACTACGAGCAGTACTTC	CASSYQRLDYEQYF
TRBJ2-7	NA	NA	TRBV30	TGTGCCTGGAGAAGAGGGGCAGCCTACGAGCAGTACTTC	CAWRRGAAYEQYF
TRBJ2-7	NA	once	TRBV30	TGTGCCTGCGGCTCCCGCTTGAACGAGCAGTACTTC	CACGSRLNEQYF
TRBJ1-5	TRBD1	NA	TRBV6-5	TGTGCCAGCGGGGCAGGGGGCAGCAATCAGCCCCAGCATTTT	CASGAGGSNQPQHF
TRBJ2-2	NA	NA	TRBV19	TGTGCCAGTAGTATAGGAGGGGTAAGAGGCACCGGGGAGCTGTTTTTT	CASSIGGVRGTGELFF
TRBJ2-2	TRBD2	NA	TRBV12-5	TGTGCTAGTGCCTCTGTACAAGCGGGAGCGGTCGGGGAGCTGTTTTTT	CASASVQAGAVGELFF
TRBJ2-1	TRBD1	NA	TRBV2	TGTGCCAGCAGTGATCAGGGGGCCACGATTCATGAGCAGTTCTTC	CASSDQGATIHEQFF
TRBJ2-5	NA	NA	TRBV18	TGTGCCAGCTCACCAATAACTGTCCAAGAGACCCAGTACTTC	CASSPITVQETQYF
TRBJ1-5	NA	NA	TRBV9	TGTGCCAGCAGCGTAGAGGGGGAGGGGGATCAGCCCCAGCATTTT	CASSVEGEGDQPQHF
TRBJ2-7	NA	NA	TRBV12-3/TRBV12-4	TGTGCCAGCAGTTTCACAGGGGCGGGAGAGCAGTACTTC	CASSFTGAGEQYF
TRBJ1-2	NA	NA	TRBV27	TGTGCCAGCAGTTTTAGAGCTTCTAACTATGGCTACACCTTC	CASSFRASNYGYTF
TRBJ1-1	NA	NA	TRBV14	TGTGCCAGCAGCCAGATTTCCTCCACTGAAGCTTTCTTT	CASSQISSTEAFF
TRBJ1-1	NA	NA	TRBV19	TGTGCCAGTAGTATAGGGGGAGCCGTGAACACTGAAGCTTTCTTT	CASSIGGAVNTEAFF
TRBJ1-4	NA	NA	TRBV3-1/TRBV3-2	TGTGCCAGCAGCCCAGACCGGGATACCTCAACTAATGAAAAACTGTTTTTT	CASSPDRDTSTNEKLFF
TRBJ2-2	NA	NA	TRBV3-1/TRBV3-2	TGTGCCAGCAGCCCTAGAGAGGTGTCAGGGTCAGGGACCGGGGAGCTGTTTTTT	CASSPREVSGSGTGELFF
TRBJ1-3	NA	NA	TRBV28	TGTGCCAGCACAGGGTCCTACTCTGGAAACACCATATATTTT	CASTGSYSGNTIYF
TRBJ1-1	TRBD1	NA	TRBV9	TGTGCCAGCAGCGTCTCCGGGACAGGGCTGGGCACTGAAGCTTTCTTT	CASSVSGTGLGTEAFF
TRBJ2-2	TRBD2	NA	TRBV7-2	TGTGCCAGCAGCTTACCCGGGACTAGCTTTCCCGGGGAGCTGTTTTTT	CASSLPGTSFPGELFF
TRBJ1-1	TRBD1	once	TRBV4-2	TGTGCCAGCAGCCAAGTGACAGGGAGGAACACTGAAGCTTTCTTT	CASSQVTGRNTEAFF
TRBJ2-3	NA	NA	TRBV28	TGTGCCAGCAGCCCCGGTGGCATCACAGATACGCAGTATTTT	CASSPGGITDTQYF
TRBJ2-1	TRBD2	NA	TRBV6-6	TGTGCCAGCAGCCGGGGACTAGCGAGTAATGAGCAGTTCTTC	CASSRGLASNEQFF
TRBJ1-4	TRBD1	once	TRBV19	TGTGCCAGTCGGGACAGGTCCCATGAAAAACTGTTTTTT	CASRDRSHEKLFF
TRBJ2-1	NA	NA	TRBV7-9	TGTGCCAGCAGCTTTAACAGGGCTTCCACGAACAATGAGCAGTTCTTC	CASSFNRASTNNEQFF
TRBJ1-6	NA	NA	TRBV30	TGTGCCTGGAGTGTGGGGGCCGGTAATTCACCCCTCCACTTT	CAWSVGAGNSPLHF
TRBJ2-7	NA	NA	TRBV2	TGTGCCAGCACCGCTGGAGGACAAGAGCAGTACTTC	CASTAGGQEQYF
TRBJ1-3	NA	NA	TRBV28	TGTGCCAGCGTTAAAGGGGGGGGAAACACCATATATTTT	CASVKGGGNTIYF
TRBJ1-1	TRBD1	NA	TRBV30	TGTGCCTGGAGTCTCGACAGGGGCACTGAAGCTTTCTTT	CAWSLDRGTEAFF
TRBJ2-4	NA	NA	TRBV10-3	TGTGCCATCAGCCGAACACAGGGACTTCAGTACTTC	CAISRTQGLQYF
TRBJ1-3	TRBD1	NA	TRBV7-9	TGTGCCAGCAGCTCCGACAGGGAGGGAGGAAACACCATATATTTT	CASSSDREGGNTIYF
TRBJ2-7	NA	once	TRBV18	TGTGCCAGCTCACAAACAGGTGCCTACGAGCAGTACTTC	CASSQTGAYEQYF
TRBJ2-2	NA	NA	TRBV30	TGTGCCTGGAGTGCCATTGGGGGGTGGGACACCGGGGAGCTGTTTTTT	CAWSAIGGWDTGELFF
TRBJ2-7	NA	NA	TRBV7-8	TGTGCCAGCAGGTTGGCGGTCTCCTACGAGCAGTACTTC	CASRLAVSYEQYF
TRBJ1-1	NA	NA	TRBV7-8	TGTGCCAGCAGCGGACCTCGAAAGTTGAACACTGAAGCTTTCTTT	CASSGPRKLNTEAFF
TRBJ2-7	TRBD2	once	TRBV7-8	TGTGCCAGCAGCTTTCCCGGGAGGGCGGTAGACTATGACTACGAGCAGTACTTC	CASSFPGRAVDYDYEQYF
TRBJ1-6	NA	NA	TRBV5-8	TGTGCCAGCAGCTTGCTGTACAGTCGCAATTCACCCCTCCACTTT	CASSLLYSRNSPLHF
TRBJ1-2	TRBD1	once	TRBV15	TGTGCCACCAGCAGAAATCACCTACGGGACAGGAACTATGGCTACACCTTC	CATSRNHLRDRNYGYTF
TRBJ1-2	NA	NA	TRBV4-2	TGTGCCAGCAGCCAAGATCCGACACCCTTACATGGCTACACCTTC	CASSQDPTPLHGYTF
TRBJ2-3	TRBD2	NA	TRBV10-3	TGTGCCATCAGTGCCCCTCGGGGGGTAGGGGATACGCAGTATTTT	CAISAPRGVGDTQYF
TRBJ2-7	NA	NA	TRBV5-4	TGTGCCAGCAGCCCCGGGGGATACGAGCAGTACTTC	CASSPGGYEQYF
TRBJ1-6	NA	NA	TRBV27	TGTGCCAGCAGTTTACTAACTTATAATTCACCCCTCCACTTT	CASSLLTYNSPLHF
TRBJ2-5	TRBD1	once	TRBV28	TGTGCCAGCAGGGCAGAGGACAGGGCCCAAGAGACCCAGTACTTC	CASRAEDRAQETQYF
TRBJ2-5	TRBD2	NA	TRBV6-5	TGTGCCAGCAGTAGCGGGAGCCTCCTGGAGACCCAGTACTTC	CASSSGSLLETQYF
TRBJ2-3	NA	NA	TRBV4-1	TGCGCCAGCAGCCAAGAAGGGGTTGCGGGACGGACAGATACGCAGTATTTT	CASSQEGVAGRTDTQYF
TRBJ2-5	NA	NA	TRBV5-6	TGTGCCAGCAGCTTGTTTCGGGAGACCCAGTACTTC	CASSLFRETQYF
TRBJ1-3	NA	NA	TRBV12-5	TGTGCTAGTGGTTTGGTCGGTGGAAACACCATATATTTT	CASGLVGGNTIYF
TRBJ2-7	NA	NA	TRBV2	TGTGCCAGCAGTGAAGAATACAGGGACGAGCAGTACTTC	CASSEEYRDEQYF
TRBJ1-1	NA	NA	TRBV27	TGTGCCAGCACAGGAGAGGGTTCGAGGACTGAAGCTTTCTTT	CASTGEGSRTEAFF